Listed here are 5 T cell receptor beta chains from one sample, sequenced in a study of blood T cell repertoires in COVID-19. The table came from immunoSEQ multiplex PCR; TCRdb's copy has only in-frame clones and leaves some out. The profile shows about 300,000 clones, about nine tenths of them singletons. What was sequenced was peripheral blood. Receptors originate from a woman aged 30 to 39 with COVID-19, enrolled during active disease.

The chain carries TRBV5-4 and TRBJ1-2; 9 bases match TRBD1. Germline trimming cut 4 bases from V and 3 bases from J; bases unmatched to any gene: 7. CDR1 and CDR2 from the germline V gene are SGHNT and YYREEE (reference sequence). The length of the CDR3 is 15 residues. CDR3 nucleotides: TGTGCCAGCAGCGGAGCCCGGGACAGGGACTATGGCTACACCTTC. The encoded protein is CASSGARDRDYGYTF.

V usage is TRBV28 and J usage is TRBJ1-2; TRBD1 agrees at 11 bases. CDR1 and CDR2 (germline): MDHEN, SYDVKM. There are 15 residues in the CDR3. With V trimmed by 4 bases and J by 3 bases, 4 bases remained unmatched. As DNA, the CDR3 is TGTGCCAGCAGTTCCGGACAGGGGGCCTACTATGGCTACACCTTC. It is translated as CASSSGQGAYYGYTF.

The chain uses TRBV2 and TRBJ1-2, with TRBD1 identical over 7 bases. Losses at the gene ends were 0 bases for V and 7 bases for J; bases not matched to a gene: 5. This CDR3 spans 14 amino acids. Germline V CDR1 and CDR2: SNHLY, FYNNEI. In DNA form, the CDR3 reads TGTGCCAGCAGTGAAGCCACAGGGGTGGTTGGCTACACCTTC. Translation gives CASSEATGVVGYTF.

This chain uses TRBV7-2 with TRBJ1-5; 9 bases line up with TRBD1. The CDR3 sequence is 16 residues long. V gave up 5 bases and J gave up 2 bases; unmatched junction bases: 7. Germline V lookup: CDR1 SGHTA, CDR2 FQGNSA. The CDR3 DNA reads as TGTGCCAGCAGCCAACAGGGGGCGTTGGGCAATCAGCCCCAGCATTTT. As protein: CASSQQGALGNQPQHF.

This clone has only a few counts. J is TRBJ1-5 and V is TRBV28; no firm D call. The CDR3 spans 14 residues. Germline V gene sequence: CDR1 MDHEN, CDR2 SYDVKM. V was cut by 3 bases and J by 6 bases, with 12 bases left in between. The CDR3: CASSLLLGGQPQHF. The CDR3 DNA follows: TGTGCCAGCAGTTTGTTACTCGGAGGTCAGCCCCAGCATTTT.